The 15 T cell receptor beta chains given below trace back to one sample, sequenced in a study of CD8 T cells in ankylosing spondylitis. No antigen is known for these receptors. TCRdb redid the calling of the 5' RACE reads with MiXCR, one entry per CDR3 protein. In the table there are around 450,000 distinct CDR3 sequences, about 24% of which are singletons. Study results and caveats: Fewer than ten highly homologous variants made up a TCR beta motif that seemed to typify ankylosing spondylitis blood.

Input material: blood, either unsorted or a sorted T cell fraction (not recorded which). These receptors came from a male donor with ankylosing spondylitis.

The CDR3 bases are TGTGCCAGCAGTTACGGCGGGAGGGGTCTCCTGTACTTC. Translating gives CASSYGGRGLLYF. V gene TRBV6-2 or TRBV6-3 combines with J gene TRBJ2-4; 9 positions agree with TRBD2. Germline CDR1 MNHEY, CDR2 SVGEGT. CDR3 length equals 13 residues. V shed 2 bases, J shed 15 bases, and the junction held 8 bases outside the gene matches.

In this sample, this clonotype turned up many times. The chain's CDR3 is CASSLDTVSYEQYF. The CDR3 DNA reads as TGCGCCAGCAGCTTGGATACGGTTTCCTACGAGCAGTACTTC. The V gene is TRBV5-1, the J gene TRBJ2-7; D not resolved. Germline lookup yields CDR1 SGHRS and CDR2 YFSETQ. The V end was cut by 0 bases, the J end by 1 base, with 8 bases between. This CDR3 is 14 amino acids long.

The chain recombines TRBV6-5 with TRBJ1-1; maybe TRBD1 (5 bases). Between the trimmed V and J ends, which lost 0 bases and 3 bases, there was a span of 8 bases. This CDR3 comprises 14 residues. Germline V gene lookup returns CDR1 MNHEY and CDR2 SVGAGI. The CDR3 region is CASSYSLGDTEAFF. DNA of the CDR3: TGTGCCAGCAGTTACTCGCTGGGGGACACTGAAGCTTTCTTT.

The chain couples TRBV20-1 to TRBJ2-3; 12 nucleotides match TRBD2. The CDR3 totals 14 residues. The trim removed 3 bases at V and 6 bases at J, leaving 4 bases unmatched. Germline CDR1 reads DFQATT; CDR2 reads SNEGSKA (reference sequence). The CDR3 sequence: CSASILAGGDTQYF. CDR3 nucleotides: TGCAGTGCTAGTATACTAGCGGGAGGTGATACGCAGTATTTT.

The chain joins TRBV5-1 to TRBJ2-1, with 8 bases matching TRBD2. With V trimmed by 1 base and J by 6 bases, 12 bases remained unmatched. Germline assignment: CDR1 SGHRS and CDR2 YFSETQ. This CDR3 has 17 residues. The CDR3 DNA reads TGCGCCAGCAGCTTGTGGGGCCCGGGACTAGGCATCAATGAGCAGTTCTTC. This gives the protein CASSLWGPGLGINEQFF.

The rearrangement links TRBV20-1 to TRBJ2-7, with 9 positions matching TRBD1. Germline loops: CDR1 DFQATT, CDR2 SNEGSKA (reference sequence). CDR3 length: 13 residues. V was clipped by 8 bases and J by 5 bases; unmatched bases: 10. As DNA, the CDR3 is TGCAGTACAGGGGGACAGGGTTCCAACGAGCAGTACTTC. It yields the protein CSTGGQGSNEQYF.

The V call is TRBV12-3 or TRBV12-4, the J call TRBJ1-1; D gene ambiguous. The V and J ends lost 6 bases and 3 bases respectively, with 11 bases between them. CDR3 length: 13 amino acids. CDR3 region: CASRLIQHTEAFF. The CDR3 nucleotides read TGTGCCAGCAGGTTAATCCAACACACTGAAGCTTTCTTT.

The rearrangement uses TRBV3-1 and TRBJ2-1, with a possible D match to TRBD2 (6 bases). The CDR3 covers 14 residues. The germline gives CDR1 LGHDT, CDR2 YNNKEL (reference sequence). Trimming took off 2 bases at V and 10 bases at J, with 15 bases between the two ends. This chain's CDR3 is CASSQSPGTGEQFF. For the CDR3, the DNA is TGTGCCAGCAGCCAATCCCCGGGGACTGGGGAGCAGTTCTTC.

This clonotype has only a few counts. The V and J genes are TRBV20-1 and TRBJ2-5; TRBD1 might be the D (5 bases). CDR1 and CDR2 from the germline V gene are DFQATT and SNEGSKA (reference sequence). The length of the CDR3 is 14 residues. With 2 bases removed from V and 1 base from J, the gap between germline ends came to 11 bases. In DNA form, the CDR3 reads TGCAGTGCTAGAAGGGGCTCGGGCCAAGAGACCCAGTACTTC. This codes for CSARRGSGQETQYF.

The chain couples TRBV6-1 to TRBJ1-5; TRBD1 matches at 9 bases. Germline lookup yields CDR1 MNHNS and CDR2 SASEGT. The CDR3 is 16 amino acids. Trimming removed 1 base from V and 2 bases from J; junction bases left unmatched: 3. Here the CDR3 DNA reads TGTGCCAGCAGTGAAGACAGGGGGCATGGCAATCAGCCCCAGCATTTT. Translation gives CASSEDRGHGNQPQHF.

As for this clonotype: This may stem from a read error, because a much larger clone lies one nucleotide away. This sequence joins TRBV12-3 or TRBV12-4 and TRBJ1-1; D remains ambiguous. The V end lost 3 bases, the J end lost 3 bases, and 8 bases lay between the germline ends. The CDR3 sequence is 13 residues long. CDR3 nucleotides: TGTGCCAGCAGTTTTTGGAGGGACACTGAAGCTTTCTTT. It yields the protein CASSFWRDTEAFF.

The rearrangement links TRBV12-3 or TRBV12-4 to TRBJ2-2; a weak D match, TRBD1 (5 bases). Trimming stripped 7 bases from V and 1 base from J, with 10 bases between. The length of the CDR3 is 14 residues. CDR3 residues: CASTPGWNTGELFF. The DNA for the CDR3 is TGTGCCAGCACCCCAGGGTGGAACACCGGGGAGCTGTTTTTT.

The chain carries TRBV11-2 and TRBJ2-5; 9 bases match TRBD1. Germline values: CDR1 SGHAT, CDR2 FQNNGV. CDR3 length: 15 amino acids. V trimming: 1 base; J trimming: 4 bases; junction bases outside the gene matches: 4. CDR3: CASSLGDRERETQYF. The CDR3, as DNA: TGTGCCAGCAGCTTAGGGGACAGGGAACGAGAGACCCAGTACTTC.

The chain combines TRBV7-9 with TRBJ2-1; 10 bases are a match to TRBD2. Germline V gene sequence: CDR1 SEHNR, CDR2 FQNEAQ (reference sequence). V was pared by 5 bases and J by 6 bases, with 10 bases of the junction left unmatched. This CDR3 spans 16 amino acids. DNA of the CDR3: TGTGCCAGCAGCGCCGCTCCTAGCGGGAGTGTCAATGAGCAGTTCTTC. Translated, it gives CASSAAPSGSVNEQFF.

This clonotype has only a few counts. The V gene is TRBV12-3 or TRBV12-4, the J gene TRBJ2-3, with 7 bases that match TRBD2. Trimming at V came to 5 bases and at J to 3 bases, leaving 11 bases not matched to a gene. The length of the CDR3 is 16 residues. CDR3 region: CASSRPRGSSTDTQYF. The DNA of the CDR3 is TGTGCCAGCAGTCGCCCCCGCGGGAGTAGTACAGATACGCAGTATTTT.